These 14 T cell receptor beta chains were sequenced from one sample in a study of blood T cell repertoires in COVID-19. Libraries were prepared by immunoSEQ multiplex PCR; TCRdb keeps only in-frame clonotypes and omits some of them. The profile covers roughly 200,000 clones, with around 83% appearing a single time and roughly an eighth taken by the ten largest. The sequenced sample consisted of peripheral blood. All receptors derive from a human donor in a cohort sampled during active COVID-19.

The gene calls are TRBV6-1 and TRBJ2-7; TRBD2 matches 8 bases. CDR1 is MNHNS, CDR2 SASEGT, per germline. V lost 4 bases to trimming and J lost 3 bases; unmatched junction nucleotides: 11. The CDR3 is made up of 16 amino acids. CDR3 DNA: TGTGCCAGCAGTGGCCGAAGCGGGAGTGGTCTCTACGAGCAGTACTTC. Its protein product is CASSGRSGSGLYEQYF.

This sequence joins TRBV28 and TRBJ1-1; tentatively, D is TRBD1 (5 bases). The CDR3 sequence is 14 residues long. V dropped 1 base and J dropped 0 bases, with 6 bases sitting between them. The V gene's germline CDR1 is MDHEN and CDR2 SYDVKM. The CDR3 sequence is CASSLYRLNTEAFF. The CDR3 nucleotides read TGTGCCAGCAGTTTATACAGGTTGAACACTGAAGCTTTCTTT.

In its sample, this clone was seen once. This chain connects TRBV4-2 to TRBJ2-3; 8 nucleotides match TRBD1. Germline values: CDR1 LGHNA, CDR2 YNFKEQ. CDR3 length: 16 residues. The V gene end was trimmed by 1 base and the J gene end by 1 base; junction bases not matched to a gene: 4. CDR3 sequence (DNA): TGTGCCAGCAGCCAAGGCAGGGGGCAACGCACAGATACGCAGTATTTT. Amino acids: CASSQGRGQRTDTQYF.

The chain carries TRBV7-9 and TRBJ1-6; TRBD1 matches at 8 bases. J lost 8 bases, V lost 4 bases, and 7 bases had no gene match. CDR1 and CDR2 (germline): SEHNR, FQNEAQ (reference sequence). The CDR3 covers 15 residues. This CDR3 reads CASSSDRAAYSPLHF. As DNA, the CDR3 is TGTGCCAGCAGCTCGGACAGGGCGGCATATTCACCCCTCCACTTT.

V is TRBV28 and J is TRBJ1-4, with TRBD1 matching over 7 bases. Germline assignment: CDR1 MDHEN and CDR2 SYDVKM. This CDR3 has 16 amino acids. V gave up 5 bases and J gave up 4 bases; unmatched junction bases: 10. The CDR3 DNA sequence: TGTGCCAGCAGTATCGTGGCAGGGGGTAATAATGAAAAACTGTTTTTT. The encoded protein is CASSIVAGGNNEKLFF.

The chain recombines TRBV28 with TRBJ2-3; 9 positions agree with TRBD2. Trimming cost V 2 bases and J 6 bases; bases outside gene matches: 12. Germline loops: CDR1 MDHEN, CDR2 SYDVKM. The CDR3 contains 17 residues. DNA of the CDR3: TGTGCCAGCAGTTTAAGCCTGACTAGCGGCCCCCGCGATACGCAGTATTTT. This sequence encodes CASSLSLTSGPRDTQYF.

This chain connects TRBV27 to TRBJ1-2; D not certain. CDR1 is MNHEY and CDR2 is SMNVEV in the germline V gene (reference sequence). This CDR3 comprises 14 residues. The V end lost 0 bases, the J end lost 6 bases, and 11 bases lay between the germline ends. The CDR3 DNA reads as TGTGCCAGCAGTTTATCCGCGGCTCCTGATGGCTACACCTTC. This encodes CASSLSAAPDGYTF.

The CDR3 DNA sequence: TGTGCCAGCACCTGGACAGGTCACTCTGGAAACACCATATATTTT. It specifies CASTWTGHSGNTIYF. The J gene is TRBJ1-3, the V gene TRBV7-2; 7 bases match TRBD1. The CDR3 spans 15 residues. J was trimmed by 0 bases and V by 7 bases; bases with no gene match: 6. Germline loops: CDR1 SGHTA, CDR2 FQGNSA. Full variable domain (rest looked up from reference TRBV7-2 and TRBJ1-3): GAGVSQSPSNKVTEKGKDVELRCDPISGHTALYWYRQSLGQGLEFLIYFQGNSAPDKSGLPSDRFSAERTGGSVSTLTIQRTQQEDSAVYLCASTWTGHSGNTIYFGEGSWLTVV.

This clone was observed at least ten times. This chain joins TRBV19 and TRBJ2-7, with D perhaps matching TRBD2 (5 bases). This CDR3 region has 13 residues. Germline-derived CDR1 and CDR2 are LNHDA and SQIVND (reference sequence). Between the trimmed V and J ends, which lost 5 bases and 3 bases, there was a span of 11 bases. The chain's CDR3 is CASSPQGLYEQYF. CDR3 DNA sequence: TGTGCCAGTAGTCCCCAAGGACTCTACGAGCAGTACTTC.

The CDR3 DNA follows: TGTGCCACCAGCAGAGATGAGGGCGGGGCCAGCTCCTACGAGCAGTACTTC. As protein: CATSRDEGGASSYEQYF. J is TRBJ2-7 and V is TRBV15, with D tentatively TRBD2 (6 bases). CDR1 and CDR2 (germline): LNHNV, YYDKDF (reference sequence). V was shortened by 0 bases and J by 0 bases, with 15 bases between the two germline ends. The CDR3 runs 17 residues.

Many counts were recorded for this clone. In the same sample, other DNA sequences code for this CDR3. The chain joins TRBV27 to TRBJ1-5; the match to TRBD1 covers 8 bases. The germline gives CDR1 MNHEY, CDR2 SMNVEV (reference sequence). CDR3 length equals 17 residues. V lost 0 bases and J lost 1; bases outside the gene matches: 5. The CDR3 here is CASSLSGGQGSNQPQHF. The CDR3 region has the DNA TGTGCCAGCAGTTTATCAGGCGGACAGGGCAGCAATCAGCCCCAGCATTTT.

The genes are TRBV19 and TRBJ2-7, with a possible D match to TRBD1 (5 bases). There are 11 residues in the CDR3. V was pared by 10 bases and J by 6 bases, with 13 bases between. CDR1 and CDR2 (germline): LNHDA, SQIVND (reference sequence). The CDR3 nucleotides read TGTGCCACCTCAGGGTATAGCGAGCAGTACTTC. Its translation: CATSGYSEQYF.

Concerning this clone itself: Other DNA variants within this sample encode the same CDR3. This sequence joins TRBV18 and TRBJ2-3; possibly TRBD2 for D (6 bases). This CDR3 has 14 amino acids. Trimming took off 3 bases at V and 0 bases at J, with 7 bases between the two ends. Germline V gives CDR1 KGHSH, CDR2 LQKENI. For the CDR3, the DNA is TGTGCCAGCTCACCGGGACTTAGCACAGATACGCAGTATTTT. Protein sequence: CASSPGLSTDTQYF.

The chain is built from TRBV2 and TRBJ2-1; 13 bases align to TRBD2. Germline V CDR1 and CDR2: SNHLY, FYNNEI. V lost 2 bases, J lost 8 bases, and 12 bases stayed unmatched. The CDR3 contains 18 residues. The CDR3 loop is CASSEKLPGLAGVYEQFF. The CDR3 DNA follows: TGTGCCAGCAGTGAAAAATTACCAGGACTAGCGGGAGTGTATGAGCAGTTCTTC.